This paragraph reports one T cell receptor (beta chain). The germline V gene encodes CDR1 LGHDT and CDR2 YNNKEL (reference sequence). This CDR3 is built from 13 residues. V was trimmed by 6 bases and J by 7 bases, leaving 12 bases between them. These data are taken from a study of blood T cell repertoires in COVID-19. Study-level information: PBMCs, B-cell-depleted T cells, or T cells provided the cDNA or gDNA that made up the material.

Clones were sequenced by immunoSEQ multiplex PCR, and TCRdb holds only the in-frame ones, with some missing. The sample consists of fewer than 70,000 clones, about 85% of them appearing once. This chain links TRBV3-1 (or the pseudogene TRBV3-2) with TRBJ2-2; tentatively, D is TRBD1 (6 bases). This clonotype was obtained from an elderly man with acute or convalescent COVID-19. Source material: peripheral blood. CDR3 nucleotides: TGTGCCAGCAGGCCAGGGGCGGGCGGGGAGCTGTTTTTT. Protein: CASRPGAGGELFF.